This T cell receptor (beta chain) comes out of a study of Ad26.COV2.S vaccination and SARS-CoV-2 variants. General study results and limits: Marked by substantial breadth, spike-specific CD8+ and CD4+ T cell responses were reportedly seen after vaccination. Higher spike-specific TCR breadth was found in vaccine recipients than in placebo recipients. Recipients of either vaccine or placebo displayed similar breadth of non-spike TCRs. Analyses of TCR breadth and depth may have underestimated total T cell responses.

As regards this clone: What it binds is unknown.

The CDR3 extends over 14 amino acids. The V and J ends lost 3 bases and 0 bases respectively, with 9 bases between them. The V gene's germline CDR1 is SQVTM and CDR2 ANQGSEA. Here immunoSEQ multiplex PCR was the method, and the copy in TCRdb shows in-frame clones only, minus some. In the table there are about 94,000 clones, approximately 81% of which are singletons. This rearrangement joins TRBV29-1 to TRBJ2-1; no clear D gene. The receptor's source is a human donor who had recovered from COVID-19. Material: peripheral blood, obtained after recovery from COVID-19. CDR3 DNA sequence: TGCAGCGTTGATCTGGAGAGCTCCTACAATGAGCAGTTCTTC. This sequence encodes CSVDLESSYNEQFF.